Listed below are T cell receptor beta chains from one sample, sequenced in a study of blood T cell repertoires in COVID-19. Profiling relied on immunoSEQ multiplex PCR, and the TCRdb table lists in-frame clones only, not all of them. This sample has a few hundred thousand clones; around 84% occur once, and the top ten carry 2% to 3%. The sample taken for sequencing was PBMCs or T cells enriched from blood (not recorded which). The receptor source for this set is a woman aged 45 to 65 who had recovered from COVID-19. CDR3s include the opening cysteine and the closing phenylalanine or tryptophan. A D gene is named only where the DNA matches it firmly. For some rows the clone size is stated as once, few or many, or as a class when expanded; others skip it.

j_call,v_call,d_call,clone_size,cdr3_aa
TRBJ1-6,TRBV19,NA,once,CASSYFGGGSPLHF
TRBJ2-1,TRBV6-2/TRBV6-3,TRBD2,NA,CASSYTGTSVNEQFF
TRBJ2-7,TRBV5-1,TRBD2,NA,CASSKVSGEREQYF
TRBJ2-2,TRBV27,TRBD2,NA,CASSLSGGLRELFF
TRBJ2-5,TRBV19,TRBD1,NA,CASNDGGTGKETQYF
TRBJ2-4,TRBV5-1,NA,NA,CASSPTDTLTKNIQYF
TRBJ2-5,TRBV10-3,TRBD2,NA,CAISGASGGPLETQYF
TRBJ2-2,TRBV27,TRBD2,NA,CASSWIGGIPGELFF
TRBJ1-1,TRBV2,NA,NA,CASSAGSGRRTEAFF
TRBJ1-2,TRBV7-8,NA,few,CASSLDSEIYGYTF
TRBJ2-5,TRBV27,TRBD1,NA,CASSLSGQGKTQYF
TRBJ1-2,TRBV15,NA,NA,CATSRGSNYGYTF
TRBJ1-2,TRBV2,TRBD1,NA,CASSQRPRAQGVSYTF
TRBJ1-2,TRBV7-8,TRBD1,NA,CASSLDRGTYGYTF
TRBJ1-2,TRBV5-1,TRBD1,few,CASRGGTGANYGYTF
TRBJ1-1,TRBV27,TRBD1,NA,CASTEPFDRAKIPFEAFF
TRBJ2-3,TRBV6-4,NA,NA,CASSDRTPDTQYF
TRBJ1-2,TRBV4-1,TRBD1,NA,CASSQDGDRVDYGYTF
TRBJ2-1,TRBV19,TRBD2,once,CASSIIGTSGHVEQFF
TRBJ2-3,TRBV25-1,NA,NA,CASSERELATDTQYF
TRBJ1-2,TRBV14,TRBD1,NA,CASSQGFQGEANYGYTF
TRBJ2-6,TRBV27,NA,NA,CASSLWASGANVLTF
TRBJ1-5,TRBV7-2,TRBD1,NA,CASSLTDRRPQHF
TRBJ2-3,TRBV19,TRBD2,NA,CASSTLTSDTQYF
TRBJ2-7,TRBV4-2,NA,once,CASSQGSGRYEQYF
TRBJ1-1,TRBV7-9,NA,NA,CASSPGGYTEAFF
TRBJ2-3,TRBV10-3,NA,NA,CAIREDTSTDTQYF
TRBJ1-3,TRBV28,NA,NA,CASSLPSGNTIYF